This T cell receptor beta chain was recovered during a study of human T cells and chemical hapten exposure. Time point denoted: patch test 3, about 24 weeks after DPC sensitization. Described treatment: therapeutic diphenylcyclopropenone sensitization with weekly scalp DPC. V gave up 4 bases and J gave up 2 bases; unmatched junction bases: 13. Germline V gene lookup returns CDR1 SGHRS and CDR2 YFSETQ. The CDR3 is made up of 19 amino acids. TCRdb fed the RACE reads into MiXCR, producing one record per CDR3 protein. In the table there are 95,000 to 150,000 distinct CDR3 sequences, over 9% of which are singletons. This clonotype was detected only a few times.

The starting material was whole blood, obtained in connection with sensitization to the hapten diphenylcyclopropenone (DPC). This clonotype was obtained from a woman aged 45-65 years with alopecia areata. Some clones in this sample may be carry-over from other donors' samples. This chain uses TRBV5-1 with TRBJ2-6; 9 positions agree with TRBD1. CDR3 amino acids: CASSVALGQGLTGANVLTF. The CDR3 nucleotides read TGCGCCAGCAGCGTAGCTCTGGGACAGGGACTCACTGGGGCCAACGTCCTGACTTTC.